A single sample gave rise to the 31 T cell receptor beta chains below, sequenced in a study of T cell responses to AZD1222 COVID-19 vaccine. Produced via immunoSEQ multiplex PCR; TCRdb's table is partial and in-frame only. Seen here are more than 150,000 clones, roughly 92% observed once, and the top ten hold 8.5% to 12%. The source material was peripheral blood, sampled on day 0 of AZD1222 vaccination. The receptors come from an adult in good health.

The chain has TRBV25-1 and TRBJ1-2, with a tentative D call TRBD1 (5 bases). CDR3 length equals 16 residues. From germline, CDR1 is MGHDK and CDR2 SYGVNS. V lost 1 base and J lost 2, with 14 bases in between. The CDR3 reads CASSEFDSAPNYGYTF. The DNA of the CDR3 is TGTGCCAGCAGTGAATTTGACAGCGCCCCAAACTATGGCTACACCTTC.

This chain links TRBV6-5 with TRBJ2-7, with 8 bases lining up with TRBD1. J lost 7 bases, V lost 6 bases, and 14 bases had no gene match. Germline CDR1 is MNHEY and CDR2 is SVGAGI. The CDR3 contains 15 residues. As DNA, the CDR3 is TGTGCCAGCAGACCAGCCGGGACAGGCGGGAAAGAGCAGTACTTC. It yields the protein CASRPAGTGGKEQYF.

This clone has only a few counts. J is TRBJ2-7 and V is TRBV24-1, with D unresolved. This CDR3 region has 16 residues. CDR1 is KGHDR, CDR2 SFDVKD, per germline. V was trimmed by 6 bases and J by 2 bases, leaving 19 bases between them. The DNA of the CDR3 is TGTGCCACCAGTAGCAAGGGAAGTCAAAGGGCCTACGAGCAGTACGTC. This sequence encodes CATSSKGSQRAYEQYV.

The rearrangement uses TRBV6-5 and TRBJ1-2; 7 bases are shared with TRBD1. The CDR3 is 14 amino acids. Germline trimming cut 4 bases from V and 8 bases from J; bases unmatched to any gene: 10. Germline V gene lookup returns CDR1 MNHEY and CDR2 SVGAGI. CDR3 protein: CASSSRGSISGYTF. The CDR3 bases are TGTGCCAGCAGTTCCAGGGGGTCCATCTCCGGCTACACCTTC.

CDR3 bases: TGTGCCAGCAGGAGGGCAAGGAACACTGAAGCTTTCTTT. This sequence encodes CASRRARNTEAFF. The genes are TRBV7-3 and TRBJ1-1, with D hard to call. Germline lookup yields CDR1 SGHTA and CDR2 FQGTGA. The CDR3 has 13 amino acids. V lost 6 bases and J lost 1, with 9 bases in between.

This clone was recorded at least ten times. The chain recombines TRBV3-1 (or the pseudogene TRBV3-2) with TRBJ2-7; D might be TRBD1 or TRBD2, each matching 5 bases. Germline V gene sequence: CDR1 LGHDT, CDR2 YNNKEL (reference sequence). The CDR3 has 13 amino acids. With 7 bases removed from V and 1 base from J, the gap between germline ends came to 11 bases. DNA of the CDR3: TGTGCCAGCATGGGGACGGTATCCTACGAGCAGTACTTC. Protein sequence: CASMGTVSYEQYF.

The chain uses TRBV5-6 and TRBJ1-6; D gene ambiguous. The CDR3 length is 17 residues. CDR1 is SGHDT and CDR2 is YYEEEE in the germline V gene. The V gene lost 1 base and the J gene lost 3 bases, with 14 bases spanning the gap. CDR3 DNA sequence: TGTGCCAGCAGCTTGAAGGGCCTTTTGGGCTATAATTCACCCCTCCACTTT. Protein sequence: CASSLKGLLGYNSPLHF.

This clone has a count of ten or more. The chain carries TRBV2 and TRBJ2-2, with 9 bases that match TRBD2. Looked up from germline, CDR1 is SNHLY and CDR2 is FYNNEI. V dropped 11 bases and J dropped 1; count of bases not matched to a gene: 8. This CDR3 contains 15 residues. The CDR3 region has the DNA TGTGCCTCGGCGGGAGGGTTGGGGAACACCGGGGAGCTGTTTTTT. It codes for CASAGGLGNTGELFF.

The chain recombines TRBV7-3 with TRBJ1-1; D ambiguous. Between the trimmed V and J ends, which lost 4 bases and 1 base, there was a span of 7 bases. Germline lookup yields CDR1 SGHTA and CDR2 FQGTGA. The CDR3 loop spans 13 amino acids. CDR3 sequence: CASSWTENTEAFF. In DNA form, the CDR3 reads TGTGCCAGCAGCTGGACCGAGAACACTGAAGCTTTCTTT.

This chain connects TRBV5-4 to TRBJ2-3; D might be TRBD1 or TRBD2, each matching 5 bases. This CDR3 is built from 15 residues. The germline V and J ends were trimmed by 0 bases and 1 base, with 9 bases remaining between them. Germline CDR1 and CDR2: SGHNT and YYREEE (reference sequence). This chain's CDR3 is CASSLGQGGTDTQYF. CDR3 in DNA: TGTGCCAGCAGCTTGGGGCAGGGAGGCACAGATACGCAGTATTTT.

The chain combines TRBV21-1 with TRBJ1-2. TRBV21-1 is described as a pseudogene. This CDR3 has 14 residues. In nucleotides, the CDR3 is TGTGCCAGCAGCAGGGCCGGGGTGGACTATGGCTACACCTTC. As protein: CASSRAGVDYGYTF.

The chain links TRBV2 to TRBJ2-3, with D possibly TRBD2 on 6 matching bases. The CDR3 is 14 amino acids. Germline V gives CDR1 SNHLY, CDR2 FYNNEI. The V end was cut by 4 bases, the J end by 0 bases, with 8 bases between. CDR3 in DNA: TGTGCCAGCAGTGTGGGGGGAAGCACAGATACGCAGTATTTT. This codes for CASSVGGSTDTQYF.

This sequence joins TRBV6-1 and TRBJ1-3, with a possible D match to TRBD1 (5 bases). This CDR3 region has 16 residues. CDR1 and CDR2 (germline): MNHNS, SASEGT. The V end lost 3 bases, the J end lost 0 bases, and 12 bases lay between the germline ends. CDR3 protein: CASSEGLSSSGNTIYF. CDR3 bases: TGTGCCAGCAGTGAGGGACTCTCAAGCTCTGGAAACACCATATATTTT.

DNA of the CDR3: TGCGCCAGCAGCCCGGGGACAGGGGTTACTAATGAAAAACTGTTTTTT. This encodes CASSPGTGVTNEKLFF. This chain links TRBV5-1 with TRBJ1-4, with 10 bases lining up with TRBD1. Germline CDR1 SGHRS, CDR2 YFSETQ. The length of the CDR3 is 16 residues. Losses at the gene ends were 4 bases for V and 2 bases for J; bases not matched to a gene: 5.

The chain couples TRBV3-1 (or the pseudogene TRBV3-2) to TRBJ2-1, with D possibly TRBD1 on 6 matching bases. The CDR3 sequence is 14 residues long. Germline assignment: CDR1 LGHDT and CDR2 YNNKEL (reference sequence). The V end was cut by 1 base, the J end by 14 bases, with 18 bases between. This CDR3 reads CASSQVGDLGDKFF. The CDR3 DNA is TGTGCCAGCAGCCAAGTGGGGGACCTAGGGGACAAGTTCTTC.

This chain uses TRBV9 with TRBJ1-2; TRBD1 agrees at 7 bases. With 3 bases clipped from V and 3 bases from J, the junction kept 11 bases outside the gene matches. The CDR3 runs 16 residues. Germline lookup yields CDR1 SGDLS and CDR2 YYNGEE. The CDR3 DNA reads as TGTGCCAGCAGCGACGATCTGACAGGGTATGACTATGGCTACACCTTC. Translated, it gives CASSDDLTGYDYGYTF.

The chain employs TRBV6-5 and TRBJ2-1; 7 bases map to TRBD1. The CDR3 length is 15 residues. Germline-derived CDR1 and CDR2 are MNHEY and SVGAGI. Trimming at V came to 7 bases and at J to 2 bases, leaving 8 bases not matched to a gene. CDR3 amino acids: CASNRQGGTYNEQFF. CDR3 in DNA: TGTGCCAGCAATCGACAGGGTGGGACCTACAATGAGCAGTTCTTC.

The rearrangement uses TRBV3-1 (or the pseudogene TRBV3-2) and TRBJ1-2; the match to TRBD1 covers 9 bases. The J segment lost 8 bases and the V segment lost 0 bases, leaving 13 bases of the junction unmatched. This CDR3 has 17 amino acids. CDR1 is LGHDT and CDR2 is YNNKEL in the germline V gene (reference sequence). DNA of the CDR3: TGTGCCAGCAGCCAAGATGGGGCCCCCACAGGGGGCTTAGGCTACACCTTC. Its translation: CASSQDGAPTGGLGYTF.

V and J are TRBV18 and TRBJ2-7; TRBD1 agrees at 9 bases. The CDR3 loop spans 17 amino acids. V dropped 3 bases and J dropped 3; count of bases not matched to a gene: 12. Germline V gene sequence: CDR1 KGHSH, CDR2 LQKENI. The DNA of the CDR3 is TGTGCCAGCTCACCGCGAGACCCGGGACAGGGCAGCTACGAGCAGTACGTC. It yields the protein CASSPRDPGQGSYEQYV.

The chain employs TRBV7-2 and TRBJ1-2; 7 positions match TRBD1. J was trimmed by 3 bases and V by 6 bases; bases with no gene match: 13. The CDR3 runs 16 residues. CDR1 and CDR2 (germline): SGHTA, FQGNSA. The CDR3 sequence is CASRLRGIDRDYGYTF. The CDR3 region has the DNA TGTGCCAGCAGGCTTAGGGGGATTGACAGGGACTATGGCTACACCTTC.

J is TRBJ1-4 and V is TRBV28; tentative D call: TRBD1 (6 bases). The ends were cut back, 6 bases at V and 8 bases at J, with 16 bases in the middle. The germline CDR1 and CDR2 sequences are MDHEN and SYDVKM. This CDR3 region has 14 residues. This chain's CDR3 is CASRPRAGDEKLFF. In DNA form, the CDR3 reads TGTGCCAGCAGGCCCCGAGCAGGGGACGAAAAACTGTTTTTT.

This chain uses TRBV24-1 with TRBJ2-1; TRBD2 aligns across 9 bases. This CDR3 region has 15 residues. Trimming took 7 bases from V and 7 from J; bases not matched to a gene: 10. Germline loops: CDR1 KGHDR, CDR2 SFDVKD. This CDR3 reads CATSPGLAPLNEQFF. In DNA form, the CDR3 reads TGTGCCACCAGCCCGGGACTAGCCCCGCTTAATGAGCAGTTCTTC.

V gene TRBV11-3 combines with J gene TRBJ2-2; TRBD2 agrees at 7 bases. The CDR3 covers 14 residues. V shed 2 bases, J shed 5 bases, and the junction held 2 bases outside the gene matches. CDR1 and CDR2 from the germline V gene are SGHNT and YENEEA. In DNA, the CDR3 is TGTGCCAGCAGCTTACCGGGAGGAACCGGGGAGCTGTTTTTT. It encodes CASSLPGGTGELFF. Full variable domain (missing parts from reference TRBV11-3 and TRBJ2-2): EAGVVQSPRYKIIEKKQPVAFWCNPISGHNTLYWYLQNLGQGPELLIRYENEEAVDDSQLPKDRFSAERLKGVDSTLKIQPAELGDSAVYLCASSLPGGTGELFFGEGSRLTVL.

The rearrangement joins TRBV6-5 to TRBJ1-1; the D is unclear. From germline, CDR1 is MNHEY and CDR2 SVGAGI. Trimming left V 7 bases short and J 4 bases short, with 10 bases between. The CDR3 loop spans 12 amino acids. CDR3 DNA sequence: TGTGCCAGCATTTTGTCTTTCACTGAAGCTTTCTTT. Its translation: CASILSFTEAFF.

The rearrangement links TRBV9 to TRBJ2-3; D is perhaps TRBD2 (6 bases). V was cut by 4 bases and J by 2 bases, with 14 bases left in between. Looked up from germline, CDR1 is SGDLS and CDR2 is YYNGEE. The CDR3 runs to 15 residues. The CDR3 DNA follows: TGTGCCAGCAGCCTAACTAGCTACTACACAGATACGCAGTATTTT. Translation: CASSLTSYYTDTQYF.

This rearrangement joins TRBV6-4 to TRBJ1-2, with 8 bases fitting TRBD1. Trimming removed 2 bases from V and 8 bases from J; junction bases left unmatched: 7. Germline assignment: CDR1 MRHNA and CDR2 SNTAGT. The CDR3 spans 14 residues. CDR3 loop: CASSDPTRGHGYTF. As DNA, the CDR3 is TGTGCCAGCAGTGACCCGACCAGGGGGCACGGCTACACCTTC.

A single count supports this clone. The CDR3 spells CASSIAGVPNRPNSPLHF. CDR3 in DNA: TGTGCCAGTAGTATAGCGGGTGTCCCGAACAGACCTAATTCACCCCTCCACTTT. The chain joins TRBV19 to TRBJ1-6; D is ambiguous. The CDR3 spans 18 residues. CDR1 LNHDA and CDR2 SQIVND come from the germline V gene (reference sequence). V gave up 1 base and J gave up 6 bases, with 19 bases separating them.

This chain uses TRBV19 with TRBJ1-1, with D maybe TRBD1 (6 bases). The CDR3 is 14 amino acids. Germline V lookup: CDR1 LNHDA, CDR2 SQIVND (reference sequence). The V end lost 7 bases, the J end lost 1 base, and 13 bases lay between the germline ends. CDR3: CASMGAPRNTEAFF. CDR3 nucleotides: TGTGCCAGTATGGGGGCCCCAAGGAACACTGAAGCTTTCTTT.

This chain links TRBV28 with TRBJ1-2; 7 bases are shared with TRBD1. This CDR3 region has 13 residues. Germline V gene lookup returns CDR1 MDHEN and CDR2 SYDVKM. Unmatched junction bases numbered 6, after V lost 6 bases and J lost 5 bases. In DNA form, the CDR3 reads TGTGCCAGCAGGCCCGGGACAGAGTATGGCTACACCTTC. Amino acid sequence: CASRPGTEYGYTF.

V is TRBV4-1 and J is TRBJ1-4, with 7 nucleotides matching TRBD1. CDR1 is MGHRA and CDR2 is YSYEKL in the germline V gene. V lost 3 bases, J lost 7 bases, and 5 bases stayed unmatched. The CDR3 has 14 amino acids. CDR3 region: CASSQIRDSEKLFF. For the CDR3, the DNA is TGCGCCAGCAGCCAGATCCGGGACAGTGAAAAACTGTTTTTT.

J is TRBJ2-7 and V is TRBV10-1; D is perhaps TRBD2 (5 bases). V shed 4 bases and J shed 0 bases, with 7 bases lying between them. The CDR3 runs 13 residues. Looked up from germline, CDR1 is WNHNN and CDR2 is SYGVQD (reference sequence). In DNA, the CDR3 is TGCGCCAGCAGTGGAGGGATCTCCTACGAGCAGTACTTC. Translating gives CASSGGISYEQYF.